This record looks at one TCR beta chain sequence and its context. The antigen is unknown. Using immunoSEQ multiplex PCR, the repertoire was profiled, and TCRdb retains in-frame clones only, with some absent. The table has about 58,000 clones, under 90% seen once. The sample comes from a study of memory CD4+ T cells and cytomegalovirus serostatus. Study-wide findings and caveats: Of under 200 reported CMV TCRbeta sequences, some 70 were found in memory CD4+ repertoires.

The sort gate was single viable CD3+CD4+CD8-CD45RO+ cells for memory CD4+ T cells. CMV serostatus came from serum IgG against pp150, pp28, p38, p52. The germline V and J ends were trimmed by 3 bases and 0 bases, with 10 bases remaining between them. Looked up from germline, CDR1 is MDHEN and CDR2 is SYDVKM. The CDR3 loop spans 15 amino acids. The sequenced sample was memory CD4+ T cells from blood. This rearrangement joins TRBV28 to TRBJ2-3; no firm D call. This sequence was found in an adult in good health and CMV-seronegative. Some clones in this sample may be carry-over from other donors' samples. CDR3 nucleotides: TGTGCCAGCAGTTTGACACCGGGTAGCACAGATACGCAGTATTTT. Protein sequence: CASSLTPGSTDTQYF.